The clone carrying this T cell receptor (beta chain) turned up a few times. Its antigen remains unidentified. This sample stems from a study of T-cell reconstitution after alpha-beta-depleted transplantation in children. Unique molecular identifiers were used in preparing the TCRbeta library. TCRdb called the PCR reads again in MiXCR, with one record for every CDR3 protein. The sample holds about 830,000 distinct CDR3 sequences, 16% seen once. General observations from the study: Some patients' high day-60 TCRbeta diversity was traced to surviving recipient T cells and thymic progenitors.

The clonotype comes from a male patient aged 10-17 years who had a stem cell transplant for acute lymphoblastic leukemia, so the T cells may come from the graft donor. Sequencing was performed on PBMCs, mostly from graft donor cells, taken 360 days after TCRalphabeta/CD19-depleted stem cell transplant.

CDR3 loop: CATLPPDEQYF. In DNA, the CDR3 is TGTGCCACATTACCCCCCGACGAGCAGTACTTC. The gene calls are TRBV25-1 and TRBJ2-7; D not certain. With 10 bases removed from V and 5 bases from J, the gap between germline ends came to 12 bases. CDR1 is MGHDK, CDR2 SYGVNS, per germline. The CDR3 runs to 11 residues.